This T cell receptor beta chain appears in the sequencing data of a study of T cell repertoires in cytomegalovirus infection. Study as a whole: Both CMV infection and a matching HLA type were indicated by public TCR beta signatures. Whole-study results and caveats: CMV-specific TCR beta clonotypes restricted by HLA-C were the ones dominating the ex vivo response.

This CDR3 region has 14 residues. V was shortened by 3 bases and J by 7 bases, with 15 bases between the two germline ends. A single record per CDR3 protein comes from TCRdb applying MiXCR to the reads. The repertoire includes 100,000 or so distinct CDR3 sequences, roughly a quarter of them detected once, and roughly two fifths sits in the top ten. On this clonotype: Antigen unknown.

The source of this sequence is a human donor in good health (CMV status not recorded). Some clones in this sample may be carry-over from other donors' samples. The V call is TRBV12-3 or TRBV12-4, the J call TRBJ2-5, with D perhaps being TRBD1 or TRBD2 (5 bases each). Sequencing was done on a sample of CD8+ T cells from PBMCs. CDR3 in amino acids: CASSFWDRAVTQYF. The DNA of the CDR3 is TGTGCCAGCAGTTTCTGGGACCGGGCGGTGACCCAGTACTTC.